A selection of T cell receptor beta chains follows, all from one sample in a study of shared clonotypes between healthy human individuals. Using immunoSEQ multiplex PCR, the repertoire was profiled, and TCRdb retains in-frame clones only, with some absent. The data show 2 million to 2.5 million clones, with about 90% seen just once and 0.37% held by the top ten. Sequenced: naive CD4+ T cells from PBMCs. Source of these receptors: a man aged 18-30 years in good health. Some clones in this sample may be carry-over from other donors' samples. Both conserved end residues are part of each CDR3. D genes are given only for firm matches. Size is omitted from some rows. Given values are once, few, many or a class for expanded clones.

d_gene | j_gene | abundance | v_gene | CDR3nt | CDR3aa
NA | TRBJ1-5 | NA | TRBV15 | TGTGCCACCAGCAGCAGGGCCAATCAGCCCCAGCATTTT | CATSSRANQPQHF
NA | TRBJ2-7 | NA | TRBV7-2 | TGTGCCAGCAGCTTTCCACCCGAGAGGTATAAGCAGTACTTC | CASSFPPERYKQYF
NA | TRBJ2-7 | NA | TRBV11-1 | TGTGCCAGCAGCTCATCAGGTTCCTACGAGCAGTACTTC | CASSSSGSYEQYF
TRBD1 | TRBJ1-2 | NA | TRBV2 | TGTGCCAGCAGCCGGACAGGGAGAGTAACGACGGCTGGCTACACCTTC | CASSRTGRVTTAGYTF
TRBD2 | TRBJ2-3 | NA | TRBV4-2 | TGTGCCAGCAGCCAAGATAAGCGGGAGGGCCCGTCCGATACGCAGTATTTT | CASSQDKREGPSDTQYF
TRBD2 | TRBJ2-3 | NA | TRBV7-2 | TGTGCCAGCAGCTTAGTAGACCTAGCGGTTACAGATACGCAGTATTTT | CASSLVDLAVTDTQYF
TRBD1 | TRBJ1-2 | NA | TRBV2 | TGTGCCAGCAGTGAACGGACAGGGGTTGGCTACACCTTC | CASSERTGVGYTF
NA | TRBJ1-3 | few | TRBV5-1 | TGCGCCAGCAGCGCCGGGGTGTTGGGAAACACCATATATTTT | CASSAGVLGNTIYF
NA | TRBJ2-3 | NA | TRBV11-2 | TGTGCCAGCAGCTTGGGCAGCGCGATAGATACGCAGTATTTT | CASSLGSAIDTQYF
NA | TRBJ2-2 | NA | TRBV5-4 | TGTGCCAGCGGTTCCGAACTCCGGGCTCAGAACACCGGGGAGCTGTTTTTT | CASGSELRAQNTGELFF
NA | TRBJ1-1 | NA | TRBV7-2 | TGTGCCAGCAGCTCACAGCTGAACACTGAAGCTTTCTTT | CASSSQLNTEAFF
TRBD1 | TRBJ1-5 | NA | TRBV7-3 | TGTGCCAGCAGCGCACAGGGGCATCAGCCCCAGCATTTT | CASSAQGHQPQHF
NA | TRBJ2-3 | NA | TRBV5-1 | TGCGCCAGCAGCCAGGGGGATACGCAGTATTTT | CASSQGDTQYF
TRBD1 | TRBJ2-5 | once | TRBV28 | TGTGCCAGCAGCCCAGACAGGGGTGGCCTTAGGTACCAAGAGACCCAGTACTTC | CASSPDRGGLRYQETQYF
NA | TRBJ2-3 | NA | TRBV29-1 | TGCAGCGTTGATGAGTCGTACGGGACAGATACGCAGTATTTT | CSVDESYGTDTQYF
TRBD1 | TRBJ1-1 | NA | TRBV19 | TGTGCCAGTAGTATAGTGCGGACAGGGAAAGAAGCTTTCTTT | CASSIVRTGKEAFF
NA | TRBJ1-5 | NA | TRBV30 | TGTGCCTGGAGTCGTGACATCTATCAGCCCCAGCATTTT | CAWSRDIYQPQHF
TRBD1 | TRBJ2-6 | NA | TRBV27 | TGTGCCAGCAGCTTCGACAGGGGGCGAGGATCTGGGGCCAACGTCCTGACTTTC | CASSFDRGRGSGANVLTF
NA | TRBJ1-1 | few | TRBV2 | TGTGCCGCCCAGGAGGACACTGAAGCTTTCTTT | CAAQEDTEAFF
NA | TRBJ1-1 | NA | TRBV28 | TGTGCCAGCAGTTTAACCGCAATGAGCACTGAAGCTTTCTTT | CASSLTAMSTEAFF
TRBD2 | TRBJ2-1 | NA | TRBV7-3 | TGTGCCAGCAGCCCAGGACTAGACCCCAATGAGCAGTTCTTC | CASSPGLDPNEQFF
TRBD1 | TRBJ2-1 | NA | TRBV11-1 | TGTGCCAGCAGCTCTATTACCGACAGGGTCAATGAGCAGTTCTTC | CASSSITDRVNEQFF
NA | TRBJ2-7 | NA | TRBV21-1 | TGTGCCAGCAGCAAAGTACAGAACCCGGCCCACGAGCAGTACTTC | CASSKVQNPAHEQYF
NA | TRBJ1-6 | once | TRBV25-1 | TGTGCCAGCAGTGAGTCAAGGCCGGATTTGTCCCTCCACTTT | CASSESRPDLSLHF
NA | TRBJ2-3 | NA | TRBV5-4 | TGTGCCAGCAGAGGAGTGGGAGCCTCGCTCCGGGAAACGCAGTATTTT | CASRGVGASLRETQYF
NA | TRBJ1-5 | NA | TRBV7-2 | TGTGCCAGCAGCTGGGGGACCGTAAGTGGGCCCCAGCATTTT | CASSWGTVSGPQHF
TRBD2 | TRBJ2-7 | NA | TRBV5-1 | TGCGCCAGCAGCTGGACTAGCGGGAGGTATTACGAGCAGTACTTC | CASSWTSGRYYEQYF
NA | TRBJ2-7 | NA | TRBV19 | TGTGCCAGTCAGGGATTTAAGACGGGCGAGCAGTACTTC | CASQGFKTGEQYF
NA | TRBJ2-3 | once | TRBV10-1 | TGCGCCAGGATCGGGGTTTTCAGAGATACGCAGTATTTT | CARIGVFRDTQYF
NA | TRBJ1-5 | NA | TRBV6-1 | TGTGCCAGCAGTGAAGAGAGATCACGGAGAAATCAGCCCCAGCATTTT | CASSEERSRRNQPQHF
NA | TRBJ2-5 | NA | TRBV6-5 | TGTGCCAGCAGTAAACGACTGGGAGGCGAGACCCAGTACTTC | CASSKRLGGETQYF
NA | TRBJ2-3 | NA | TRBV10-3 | TGTGCCATCAGTGAGGTTCTGCTGTCCACAGATACGCAGTATTTT | CAISEVLLSTDTQYF
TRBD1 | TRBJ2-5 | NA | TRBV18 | TGTGCCAGCTCACCCGGACAGGGATCAGAGACCCAGTACTTC | CASSPGQGSETQYF
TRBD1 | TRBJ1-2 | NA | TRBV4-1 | TGCGCCAGCAGCCAATATGATGCAGGGGGCTATGGCTACACCTTC | CASSQYDAGGYGYTF
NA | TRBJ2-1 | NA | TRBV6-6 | TGTGCCAGCAGTTTGCGGGAACGCGCCTACAATGAGCAGTTCTTC | CASSLRERAYNEQFF
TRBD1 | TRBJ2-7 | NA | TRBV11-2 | TGTGCCAGCAGCTTTACATTAGTCGGCCCGGGACAGGGGCACTACGAGCAGTACTTC | CASSFTLVGPGQGHYEQYF
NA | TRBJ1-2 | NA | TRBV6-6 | TGTGCCAGCAGTTACCGGGGGGGCAGTAACTATGGCTACACCTTC | CASSYRGGSNYGYTF
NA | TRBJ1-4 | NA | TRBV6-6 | TGTGCCAGCAGTTTAAGGGTGGGGGATCGCGAAAAACTGTTTTTT | CASSLRVGDREKLFF
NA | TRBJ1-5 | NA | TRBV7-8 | TGTGCCAGCAGCTTAGAGTGGAATAGCAATCAGCCCCAGCATTTT | CASSLEWNSNQPQHF
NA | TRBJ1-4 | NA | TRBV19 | TGTGCCAGTAGTATAGGCCGGACCGAAAAACTGTTTTTT | CASSIGRTEKLFF
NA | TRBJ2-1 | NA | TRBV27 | TGTGCCAGCAGTTTAGTCGGGAGAGTATTGGGTGAGCAGTTCTTC | CASSLVGRVLGEQFF
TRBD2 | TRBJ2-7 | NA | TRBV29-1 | TGCAGCGTTGGGACTAGCGGGAGAAGTGTCTACGAGCAGTACTTC | CSVGTSGRSVYEQYF
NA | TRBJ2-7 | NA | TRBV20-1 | TGCAGTTTCCTTTGGGACGAGCAGTACTTC | CSFLWDEQYF
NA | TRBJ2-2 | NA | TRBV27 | TGTGCCAGCCGTACCGCGACTCTCACCGGGGAGCTGTTTTTT | CASRTATLTGELFF
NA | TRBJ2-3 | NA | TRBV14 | TGTGCCAGCAGCCAAAAGGGGCGTACCGGAATCGCCGCCACAGATACGCAGTATTTT | CASSQKGRTGIAATDTQYF
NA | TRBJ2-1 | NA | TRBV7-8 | TGTGCCAGCAGGGTGGGAGGGACATACAATGAGCAGTTCTTC | CASRVGGTYNEQFF
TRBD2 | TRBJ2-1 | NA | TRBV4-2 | TGTGCCAGCAGCCAAGACGAGCGGGAGTACAATGAGCAGTTCTTC | CASSQDEREYNEQFF
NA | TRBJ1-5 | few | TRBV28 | TGTGCCAGCACGATAGGGACTAGCAATCAGCCCCAGCATTTT | CASTIGTSNQPQHF
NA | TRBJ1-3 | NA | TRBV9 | TGTGCCAGCAGCACACTTGGGACGGCCGGAAACACCATATATTTT | CASSTLGTAGNTIYF
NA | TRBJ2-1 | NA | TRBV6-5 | TGTGCCAGCAGTTACCGGCTTTACAATGAGCAGTTCTTC | CASSYRLYNEQFF
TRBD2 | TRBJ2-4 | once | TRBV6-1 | TGTGCCAGCAGTGCACCAGGGGTAGCGGGAATGGACATTCAGTACTTC | CASSAPGVAGMDIQYF
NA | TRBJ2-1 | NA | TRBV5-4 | TGTGCCAGCAGCCGGAACAGGAATGAGCAGTTCTTC | CASSRNRNEQFF